The clone carrying this TCR beta chain was counted ten times or more. The antigen is not known. These data are taken from a study of T cells in Graves' hyperthyroidism and ophthalmopathy. Germline CDR1 and CDR2: MDHEN and SYDVKM. With V trimmed by 5 bases and J by 8 bases, 13 bases remained unmatched. The CDR3 contains 17 residues. Overall study findings and caveats: Median prediction lead before ophthalmopathy onset was 6.5 months with the model. Ophthalmopathy was separated from stable hyperthyroidism by a 13 V-J model.

Duration under 3 months, a NOSPECS grade of at least 4, and a Clinical Activity Score of at least 3 characterized the ophthalmopathy patients. TCR beta CDR3 sequences were amplified from RNA transcripts. HTBI primers were employed in a first-round RT-PCR of the TCR CDR3. Using its own MiXCR run on the multiplex PCR reads, TCRdb lists one record per CDR3 protein. Of around 250,000 distinct CDR3 sequences listed, around 25% were seen once; the top ten hold about a third. Sequencing was carried out using blood. The chain uses TRBV28 and TRBJ1-6; 9 bases are shared with TRBD1. The sequence was collected from a woman aged 35 to 49 with Graves' ophthalmopathy. The CDR3 protein is CASSAAEGTGLYSPLHF. CDR3 DNA sequence: TGTGCCAGCAGTGCGGCGGAGGGGACAGGGTTGTATTCACCCCTCCACTTT.